The sample holds many counts of the clone carrying this TCR beta chain. Its antigen is unknown. Unique molecular identifiers were affixed to single, distinct cDNA molecules. TCRdb independently ran MiXCR on the 5' RACE reads; one entry per CDR3 protein. The sample gives tens of thousands of distinct CDR3 sequences, over 5% of which show up once; roughly 7.8% is in the top ten. In germline, CDR1 is ENHRY, CDR2 SYGVKD. Trimming removed 3 bases at V and 8 bases at J, with 11 bases between. This CDR3 is 14 amino acids long. These data originate in a study of early T cells in non-severe SARS-CoV-2 infection. Study findings and constraints: Missing private and CD4 specificities, VDJdb matching favored anti-spike CD8 responses.

The receptor was isolated from an adult who was a healthcare worker with PCR-confirmed SARS-CoV-2 infection or an uninfected control (not recorded which). The chain couples TRBV10-3 to TRBJ1-6; D call uncertain. Sequencing was performed on whole blood. CDR3 region: CAISEGSEYSPLHF. The CDR3 DNA reads TGTGCCATCAGTGAAGGCTCGGAGTATTCACCCCTCCACTTT.